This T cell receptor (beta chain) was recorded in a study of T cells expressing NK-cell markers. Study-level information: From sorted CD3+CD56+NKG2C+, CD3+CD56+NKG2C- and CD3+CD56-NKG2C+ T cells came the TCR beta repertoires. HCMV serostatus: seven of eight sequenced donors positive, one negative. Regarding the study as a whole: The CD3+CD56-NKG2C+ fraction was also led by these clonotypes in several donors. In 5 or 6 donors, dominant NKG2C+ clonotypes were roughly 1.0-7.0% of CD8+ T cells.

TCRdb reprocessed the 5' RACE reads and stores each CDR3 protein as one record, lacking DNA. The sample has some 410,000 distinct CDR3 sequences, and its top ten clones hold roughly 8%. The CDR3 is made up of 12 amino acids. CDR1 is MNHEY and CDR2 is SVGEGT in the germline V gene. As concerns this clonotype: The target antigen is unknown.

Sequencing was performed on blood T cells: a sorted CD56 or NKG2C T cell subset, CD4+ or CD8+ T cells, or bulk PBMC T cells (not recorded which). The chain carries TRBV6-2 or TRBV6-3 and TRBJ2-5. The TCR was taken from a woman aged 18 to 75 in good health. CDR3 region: CASTKRQETQYF.